Given below is one T cell receptor (beta chain) in context. This sample is part of a study of T cell responses to AZD1222 COVID-19 vaccine. Data came from immunoSEQ multiplex PCR; TCRdb stores just in-frame clones and leaves some out. The sample has about 130,000 clones; 92% are singletons. This CDR3 comprises 15 residues. Deletions cut 1 base from V and 2 bases from J, with 8 bases between. Germline lookup yields CDR1 KGHSH and CDR2 LQKENI. The sequence was obtained from an adult in good health. The specimen comprised peripheral blood, sampled on day 0 of AZD1222 vaccination. The chain couples TRBV18 to TRBJ1-4; no reliable D call. DNA for the CDR3: TGTGCCAGCTCACCACTGAGGGCGACTAATGAAAAACTGTTTTTT. Translating it yields CASSPLRATNEKLFF.